This T cell receptor beta chain was observed in a study of T cells in Graves' hyperthyroidism and ophthalmopathy. Diagnosis relied on clinical symptoms, serum thyroxine and TRAb, thyroid ultrasound and orbital computed tomography. Extraction of PBMCs used roughly 9.6 ml of fresh peripheral blood. TCR beta CDR3 regions were amplified from RNA. RT-PCR in the first round (using the HTBI primer set) targeted the TCR CDR3. TCRdb reprocessed the multiplex PCR reads via MiXCR and lists one record per CDR3 protein. The sample holds roughly 500,000 distinct CDR3 sequences, roughly 14% seen once. This clonotype has a count of ten or more. The sequenced sample was blood. This receptor was identified in a woman aged 25 to 39 with Graves' hyperthyroidism that later progressed to Graves' ophthalmopathy.

The CDR3 DNA reads as TGTGCCATCAGCATCGGGGGGACAGGGGGCTCCTACGAGCAGTACTTC. Its translation: CAISIGGTGGSYEQYF. The genes are TRBV10-3 and TRBJ2-7, with 11 bases that match TRBD1. CDR3 length: 16 amino acids. The germline gives CDR1 ENHRY, CDR2 SYGVKD. Trimming took 6 bases from V and 0 from J; bases not matched to a gene: 7.